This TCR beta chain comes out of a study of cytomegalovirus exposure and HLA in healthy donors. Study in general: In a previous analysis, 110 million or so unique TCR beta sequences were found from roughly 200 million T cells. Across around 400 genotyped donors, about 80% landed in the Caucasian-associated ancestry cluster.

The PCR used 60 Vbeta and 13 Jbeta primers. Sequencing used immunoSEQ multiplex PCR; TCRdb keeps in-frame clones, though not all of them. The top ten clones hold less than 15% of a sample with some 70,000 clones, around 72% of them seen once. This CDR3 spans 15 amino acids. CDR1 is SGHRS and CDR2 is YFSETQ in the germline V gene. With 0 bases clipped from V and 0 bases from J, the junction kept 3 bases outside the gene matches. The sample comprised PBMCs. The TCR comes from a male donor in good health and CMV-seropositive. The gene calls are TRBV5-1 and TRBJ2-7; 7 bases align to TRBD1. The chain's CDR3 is CASSLARGTSYEQYF. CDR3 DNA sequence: TGCGCCAGCAGCTTGGCCAGGGGGACCTCCTACGAGCAGTACTTC.